This T cell receptor (beta chain) appears in the sequencing data of a study of CD8+ T cells in alopecia areata (dated by TCRdb to 2016 to 2019). About the investigation overall: The treated patients took part in an open-label pilot trial in which moderate-to-severe alopecia areata was treated with oral tofacitinib at 5 to 10 mg twice daily. The study used high-throughput TCRbeta sequencing to examine T cell clonal expansion in alopecia areata, in both the C3H/HeJ mouse model and human patients. Tofacitinib-treated patients had biopsies at baseline and at 4 and 24 weeks of treatment, with a later scalp biopsy in several patients. In humans, TCRbeta sequencing was performed on scalp tissue and on sorted CD4+ and CD8+ peripheral blood T cells from healthy controls and from patients with patchy or totalis/universalis alopecia areata. Patients received tofacitinib for 6 to 18 months and were then followed off drug for 6 months to check for delayed response and recurrence. The RNA source kit depended on sample type: the PAXgene miRNA kit for fixed scalp, the miRNeasy kit for PBMCs, and the RNeasy kit for mouse skin. TCRbeta CDR3 regions were amplified by immunoSEQ multiplex PCR with 35 Vbeta forward and 13 Jbeta reverse primers. Scalp clonality was compared across normal scalp (n=4), patchy alopecia areata scalp (n=8), and alopecia totalis/universalis scalp (n=8). Here is what the overall study found, with its caveats: Higher clonality and more expanded CD8+ clones were observed in lesional scalp than in normal scalp, particularly in alopecia totalis/universalis, a finding suggestive of antigenic drive. Unlike mouse skin, which is dominated by gammadelta T cells, normal human skin has resident alphabeta T cells that are also sequenced, and this complicates analysis of the scalp TCR repertoire. Compared with mice, TCR sequences shared between patients were less clear, possibly partly because of HLA diversity across the patient population.

Library method: the immunoSEQ multiplex PCR assay. To provide template for TCR sequencing, every sample had RNA extracted and reverse transcribed into cDNA. First-strand cDNA was synthesized with SuperScript III using a 2:1 mix of oligo-dT and random hexamers. A synthetic immune receptor repertoire was used to measure amplification bias, and any remaining bias was corrected computationally. The paper's processing steps were these. After raw reads were preprocessed to remove errors, the CDR3 was defined following IMGT conventions as running from the conserved cysteine to phenylalanine. Clonality was computed by normalizing Shannon entropy by log2 of the number of productive unique TCRs and subtracting the result from 1. Whether scalp clones were CD4 or CD8 was inferred by matching scalp TCRbeta sequences against CD4 and CD8 repertoires sorted from blood. Held by TCRdb, this immuneACCESS table contains in-frame sequences only and omits some clones. Under half of the omission traces to an unresolved V gene where checked; the cause of the rest is unknown. From that table come the V and J calls and clone size; the DNA was used to work out D and trimming. The sample table holds over 200,000 clones, of which 50% to 65% were seen once. The biggest ten clones account for 0.4% to 0.55% of the sample.

In the paper's terms, the time point label means: baseline before oral tofacitinib. Lesional scalp punch biopsies and peripheral blood were obtained from alopecia areata patients. After PBMCs were isolated by density centrifugation and stained for CD3, CD4 and CD8, a FACSAria was used to sort CD4+ and CD8+ T cells. For this clone: Its antigen has not been determined. This may stem from a read error, because a much larger clone lies one nucleotide away. Additional DNA sequences in this sample encode the identical CDR3.

The germline ends are 2 bases apart after V is trimmed by 3 bases and J by 5 bases. The CDR3 contains 11 residues, cysteine and phenylalanine counted. Only CDR3 DNA remains: 33 bases, in frame from the first base. Sequences SEHNR (CDR1) and FQNEAQ (CDR2) are obtained from the germline V gene (reference sequence). Sequences were derived from CD4+ T cells sorted from blood, sampled at week 0. The chain is encoded by TRBV7-9 joined to TRBJ2-1; the D segment cannot be called with confidence. This receptor was taken from a human donor with alopecia areata. The nucleotide sequence is TGTGCCAGCAGCTTTAACAATGAGCAGTTCTTC. The resulting protein is CASSFNNEQFF.